This T cell receptor beta chain was captured by sequencing in a study of blood T cell repertoires in COVID-19. Study-wide background: Samples came from the United States, Italy and Spain, spanning acute and convalescent COVID-19. Sources were T cells, B-cell-depleted T cells, or PBMCs; the material itself was cDNA or gDNA.

The CDR3 sequence is 16 residues long. V lost 0 bases and J 0 bases, leaving 11 bases between the germline ends. CDR1 is MNHEY and CDR2 is SVGEGT in the germline V gene. In the source study's methods: Reference gene primer amplification gave estimated nucleated cell counts. Profiling relied on immunoSEQ multiplex PCR, and the TCRdb table lists in-frame clones only, not all of them. The D gene and trimming were derived from the DNA, and the V and J assignments and clone size from that table. Seen here are 50,000 to 55,000 clones, roughly 84% observed once, and the top ten hold 6.5%. The sequenced sample consisted of peripheral blood. This chain uses TRBV6-2 or TRBV6-3 with TRBJ1-2, with a weak D call TRBD1 (5 bases). This receptor was identified in a man in his fifties with active COVID-19. In nucleotides, the CDR3 is TGTGCCAGCAGTTACTCGGGCAGGGACTCTAACTATGGCTACACCTTC. This codes for CASSYSGRDSNYGYTF.